The next 18 T cell receptor beta chains were all read from a single sample in a study of blood T cells in healthy people across ages. Next came a second PCR, run for about 6 to 12 cycles, which used a sample-barcoded 5' primer along with a J-beta primer mix. TCRdb re-derived calls from the 5' RACE reads in MiXCR, one entry per CDR3 protein. The sample gives roughly 800,000 distinct CDR3 sequences, under 40% of which show up once; approximately 12% is in the top ten. What was sequenced was blood. These receptors came from a man aged 18 to 30 in good health.

This clonotype was detected ten times or more. The chain links TRBV7-2 to TRBJ2-1; TRBD2 aligns across 7 bases. The ends lost 4 bases at V and 4 bases at J; junction bases unmatched: 4. This CDR3 is built from 14 residues. Germline V lookup: CDR1 SGHTA, CDR2 FQGNSA. The CDR3 nucleotides are TGTGCCAGCAGCTCCCCGGGAGGATACAATGAGCAGTTCTTC. This codes for CASSSPGGYNEQFF.

The rearrangement links TRBV20-1 to TRBJ2-4; unclear D gene. The germline gives CDR1 DFQATT, CDR2 SNEGSKA (reference sequence). Trimming removed 3 bases at V and 8 bases at J, with 8 bases between. The CDR3 loop spans 11 amino acids. This CDR3 is CSASPPDIQYF. DNA of the CDR3: TGCAGTGCTAGTCCACCAGACATTCAGTACTTC.

This clonotype was recorded at least ten times. V and J are TRBV12-3 or TRBV12-4 and TRBJ1-6; no clear D. This CDR3 spans 15 amino acids. V was pared by 3 bases and J by 7 bases, with 13 bases between. CDR3 bases: TGTGCCAGCAGTTTGTTGAACACCCTAAATTCACCCCTCCACTTT. Translation: CASSLLNTLNSPLHF.

This clonotype has at least ten counts. At one end, the junction sequence differs from germline, possibly due to a read error. The rearrangement links TRBV7-7 to TRBJ2-1; either TRBD1 or TRBD2 may fit D (6 bases each). The V gene's germline CDR1 is SSHAT and CDR2 FNYEAQ (reference sequence). This CDR3 spans 18 amino acids. The CDR3 loop is CASSLVFSWGAAYNEQFF. The CDR3 DNA is TGTGCTAGCAGCTTAGTTTTTTCTTGGGGGGCCGCCTACAATGAGCAGTTCTTC.

Only a few counts were recorded for this clonotype. The genes are TRBV10-3 and TRBJ1-2; 7 nucleotides align to TRBD1. From germline, CDR1 is ENHRY and CDR2 SYGVKD. CDR3 size: 14 residues. V gave up 9 bases and J gave up 0 bases; unmatched junction bases: 7. CDR3 loop: CAIQGTDPNYGYTF. The DNA for the CDR3 is TGTGCCATACAGGGGACAGACCCTAACTATGGCTACACCTTC.

The chain joins TRBV4-1 to TRBJ2-1, with 8 positions matching TRBD2. Germline CDR1 MGHRA, CDR2 YSYEKL. The CDR3 is made up of 15 amino acids. V shed 6 bases and J 2 bases; nucleotides not matched to a gene: 6. CDR3 amino acids: CASRLAASAYNEQFF. CDR3 coding DNA: TGCGCCAGCAGACTAGCGGCGTCGGCCTACAATGAGCAGTTCTTC.

The rearrangement links TRBV11-2 to TRBJ2-7; perhaps D is TRBD1 or TRBD2 (5 bases each). The CDR3 is 21 residues long. With 2 bases removed from V and 2 bases from J, the gap between germline ends came to 31 bases. Germline V gene sequence: CDR1 SGHAT, CDR2 FQNNGV. CDR3 nucleotide sequence: TGTGCCAGCAGCTTAAAGGGAAGGAGCGGCAGGGCCCTTTCCTTCGCCTACGAGCAGTACTTC. The encoded protein is CASSLKGRSGRALSFAYEQYF.

This sequence joins TRBV5-5 and TRBJ2-3, with TRBD1 matching over 8 bases. Trimming removed 1 base from V and 6 bases from J; junction bases left unmatched: 7. The CDR3 has 15 residues. Germline CDR1 and CDR2: SGHKS and YYEKEE (reference sequence). The CDR3, as DNA: TGTGCCAGCAGCTTGTTGCAGGGGGCGTTGGATACGCAGTATTTT. Amino acids: CASSLLQGALDTQYF.

The chain is built from TRBV7-2 and TRBJ2-6, with a weak D call TRBD2 (5 bases). Trimming removed 8 bases from V and 0 bases from J, with 14 bases in between. CDR1 SGHTA and CDR2 FQGNSA come from the germline V gene. The CDR3 has 16 amino acids. CDR3 sequence: CASPSSGSSGANVLTF. In DNA form, the CDR3 reads TGTGCCAGCCCCTCAAGTGGGAGCTCTGGGGCCAACGTCCTGACTTTC.

This clonotype has just a few counts. A single base separates this from a much larger clone, so it may be a read error. The rearrangement links TRBV29-1 to TRBJ1-2; D might be TRBD1 (5 bases). The CDR3 length is 14 residues. Between the trimmed V and J ends, which lost 7 bases and 7 bases, there was a span of 22 bases. Germline values: CDR1 SQVTM, CDR2 ANQGSEA. The CDR3 loop is CSAAPLGGKGGYTF. The CDR3 coding sequence is TGCAGCGCCGCCCCGCTCGGGGGGAAAGGTGGCTACACCTTC.

The table lists this clonotype with a count of one. This chain joins TRBV20-1 and TRBJ2-5, with D unresolved. The germline V and J ends were trimmed by 2 bases and 0 bases, with 7 bases remaining between them. Germline CDR1 is DFQATT and CDR2 is SNEGSKA (reference sequence). This CDR3 is built from 13 residues. The CDR3 loop is CSARQAYQETQYF. The CDR3 DNA reads TGCAGTGCTAGACAGGCCTACCAAGAGACCCAGTACTTC.

This clonotype appeared many times. In nucleotides, the CDR3 is TGTGCCATTGCCGGGACGGACTATGGCTACACCTTC. This sequence encodes CAIAGTDYGYTF. The chain couples TRBV10-3 to TRBJ1-2; D perhaps matches TRBD1 (5 bases). The CDR3 is 12 amino acids. V was pared by 9 bases and J by 3 bases, with 11 bases between. Germline-derived CDR1 and CDR2 are ENHRY and SYGVKD.

The V call is TRBV20-1, the J call TRBJ2-5; 7 bases agree with TRBD1. The CDR3 totals 12 residues. Unmatched junction bases numbered 3, after V lost 3 bases and J lost 5 bases. From germline, CDR1 is DFQATT and CDR2 SNEGSKA (reference sequence). The CDR3 coding sequence is TGCAGTGCTAGCGGGACAGATGAGACCCAGTACTTC. This encodes CSASGTDETQYF.

At least ten counts were recorded for this clonotype. The V call is TRBV5-1, the J call TRBJ2-4, with 7 bases that match TRBD1. The CDR3 extends over 15 amino acids. J was trimmed by 3 bases and V by 4 bases; bases with no gene match: 7. CDR1 and CDR2 from the germline V gene are SGHRS and YFSETQ. The CDR3 DNA reads TGCGCCAGCAGCACCGATACAGGGGTCAAAAACATTCAGTACTTC. Translating gives CASSTDTGVKNIQYF.

The chain couples TRBV5-1 to TRBJ2-1; 8 bases agree with TRBD1. CDR3 length: 16 residues. With 4 bases clipped from V and 5 bases from J, the junction kept 11 bases outside the gene matches. Germline V gene lookup returns CDR1 SGHRS and CDR2 YFSETQ. CDR3 amino acids: CASSPQVTGVNNEQFF. The DNA for the CDR3 is TGCGCCAGCAGCCCCCAAGTGACAGGGGTAAACAATGAGCAGTTCTTC.

The J gene is TRBJ2-3, the V gene TRBV29-1; D is unclear. Trimming took 7 bases from V and 4 from J, leaving 12 bases between them. In germline, CDR1 is SQVTM, CDR2 ANQGSEA. CDR3 length: 12 residues. CDR3 loop: CSAYPVADTQYF. CDR3 DNA sequence: TGCAGCGCATATCCAGTCGCAGATACGCAGTATTTT.

V and J are TRBV4-1 and TRBJ1-6; D is undetermined. The V gene lost 4 bases and the J gene lost 7 bases, with 14 bases spanning the gap. The CDR3 length is 15 residues. Germline CDR1 reads MGHRA; CDR2 reads YSYEKL. CDR3 residues: CASSLPPFGNSPLHF. The CDR3 DNA sequence: TGCGCCAGCAGCCTACCTCCCTTCGGCAATTCACCCCTCCACTTT.

V and J are TRBV4-3 and TRBJ1-1; D is undetermined. V lost 2 bases to trimming and J lost 1 base, with 14 bases between them. The CDR3 totals 16 residues. Germline loops: CDR1 LGHNA, CDR2 YSLEER. This chain's CDR3 is CASSQLRIGKNTEAFF. The CDR3 nucleotides read TGCGCCAGCAGCCAATTGCGAATCGGAAAGAACACTGAAGCTTTCTTT.